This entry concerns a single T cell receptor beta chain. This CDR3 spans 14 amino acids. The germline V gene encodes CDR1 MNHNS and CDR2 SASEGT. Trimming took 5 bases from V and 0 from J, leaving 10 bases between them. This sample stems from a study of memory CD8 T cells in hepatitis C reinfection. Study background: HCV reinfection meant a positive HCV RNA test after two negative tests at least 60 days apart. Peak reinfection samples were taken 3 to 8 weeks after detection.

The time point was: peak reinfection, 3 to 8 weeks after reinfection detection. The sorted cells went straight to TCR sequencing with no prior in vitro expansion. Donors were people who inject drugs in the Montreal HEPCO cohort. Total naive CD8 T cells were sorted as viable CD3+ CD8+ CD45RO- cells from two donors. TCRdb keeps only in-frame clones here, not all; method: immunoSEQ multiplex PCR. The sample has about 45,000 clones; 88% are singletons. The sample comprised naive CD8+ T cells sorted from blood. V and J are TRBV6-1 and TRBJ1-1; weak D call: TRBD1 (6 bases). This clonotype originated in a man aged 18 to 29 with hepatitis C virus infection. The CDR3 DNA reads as TGTGCCAGCAGTAACAGGGACCTGAACACTGAAGCTTTCTTT. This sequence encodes CASSNRDLNTEAFF.